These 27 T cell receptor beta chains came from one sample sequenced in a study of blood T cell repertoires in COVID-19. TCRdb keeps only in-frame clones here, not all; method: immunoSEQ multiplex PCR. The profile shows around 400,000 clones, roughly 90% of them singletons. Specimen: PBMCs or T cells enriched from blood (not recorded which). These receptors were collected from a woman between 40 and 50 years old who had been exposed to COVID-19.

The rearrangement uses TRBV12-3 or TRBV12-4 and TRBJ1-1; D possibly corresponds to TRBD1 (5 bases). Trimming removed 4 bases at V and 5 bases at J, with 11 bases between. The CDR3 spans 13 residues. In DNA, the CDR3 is TGTGCCAGCAGTTCGGGGGGGAGGACTGAAGCTTTCTTT. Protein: CASSSGGRTEAFF.

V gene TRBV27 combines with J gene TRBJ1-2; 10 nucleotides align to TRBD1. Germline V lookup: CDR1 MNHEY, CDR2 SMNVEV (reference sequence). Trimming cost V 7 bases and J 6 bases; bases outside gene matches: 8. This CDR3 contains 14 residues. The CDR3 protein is CASKWGQGYDGYTF. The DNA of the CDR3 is TGTGCCAGCAAATGGGGACAGGGGTATGATGGCTACACCTTC.

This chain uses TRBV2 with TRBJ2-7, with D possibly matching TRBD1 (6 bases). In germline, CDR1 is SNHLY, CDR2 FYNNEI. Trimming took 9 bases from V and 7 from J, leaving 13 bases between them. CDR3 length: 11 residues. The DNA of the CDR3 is TGTGCCAGTCAACAGGGTAGGGAGCAGTACTTC. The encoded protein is CASQQGREQYF.

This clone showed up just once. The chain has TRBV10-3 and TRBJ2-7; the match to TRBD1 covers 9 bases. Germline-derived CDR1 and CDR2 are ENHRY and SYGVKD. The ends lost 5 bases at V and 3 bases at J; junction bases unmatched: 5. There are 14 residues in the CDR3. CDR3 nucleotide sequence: TGTGCCATCAGTTTGGGACAGGGAAGCTACGAGCAGTACTTC. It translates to CAISLGQGSYEQYF.

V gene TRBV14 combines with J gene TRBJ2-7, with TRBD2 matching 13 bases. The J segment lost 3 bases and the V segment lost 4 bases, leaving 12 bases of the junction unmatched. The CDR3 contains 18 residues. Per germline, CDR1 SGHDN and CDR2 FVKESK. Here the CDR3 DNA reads TGTGCCAGCAGCCCCCACCTCACTAGCGGGAGGGGGTTCTACGAGCAGTACTTC. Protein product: CASSPHLTSGRGFYEQYF. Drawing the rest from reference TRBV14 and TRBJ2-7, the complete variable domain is EAGVTQFPSHSVIEKGQTVTLRCDPISGHDNLYWYRRVMGKEIKFLLHFVKESKQDESGMPNNRFLAERTGGTYSTLKVQPAELEDSGVYFCASSPHLTSGRGFYEQYFGPGTRLTVT.

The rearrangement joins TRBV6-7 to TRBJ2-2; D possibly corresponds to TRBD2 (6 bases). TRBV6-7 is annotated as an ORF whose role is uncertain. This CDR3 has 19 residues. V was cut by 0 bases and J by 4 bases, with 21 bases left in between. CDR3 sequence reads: CASSYSRWPTGEVTGELFF. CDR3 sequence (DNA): TGTGCCAGCAGTTACTCGAGGTGGCCGACGGGGGAGGTCACCGGGGAGCTGTTTTTT.

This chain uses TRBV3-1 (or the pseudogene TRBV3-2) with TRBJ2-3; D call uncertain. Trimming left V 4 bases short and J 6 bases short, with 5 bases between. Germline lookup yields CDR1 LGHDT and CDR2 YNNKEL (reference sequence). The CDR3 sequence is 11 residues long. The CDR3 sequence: CASSLRDTQYF. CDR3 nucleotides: TGTGCCAGCAGCCTGAGGGATACGCAGTATTTT.

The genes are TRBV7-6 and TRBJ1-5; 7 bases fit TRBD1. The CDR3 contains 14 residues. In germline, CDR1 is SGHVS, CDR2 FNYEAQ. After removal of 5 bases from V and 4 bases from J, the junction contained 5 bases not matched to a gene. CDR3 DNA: TGTGCCAGCAGCCCAGGGGGGCCTAATCAGCCCCAGCATTTT. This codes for CASSPGGPNQPQHF.

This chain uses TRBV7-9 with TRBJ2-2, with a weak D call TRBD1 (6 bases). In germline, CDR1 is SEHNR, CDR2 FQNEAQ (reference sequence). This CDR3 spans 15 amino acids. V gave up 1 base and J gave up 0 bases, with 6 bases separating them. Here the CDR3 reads CASSLGQANTGELFF. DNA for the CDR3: TGTGCCAGCAGCTTAGGACAGGCGAACACCGGGGAGCTGTTTTTT.

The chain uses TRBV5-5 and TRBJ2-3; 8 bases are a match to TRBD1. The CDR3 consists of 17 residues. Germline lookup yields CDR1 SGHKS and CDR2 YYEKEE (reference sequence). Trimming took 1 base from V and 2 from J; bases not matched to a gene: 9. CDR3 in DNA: TGTGCCAGCAGCTTGATTTCCAGGACAGGGCCCACAGATACGCAGTATTTT. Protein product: CASSLISRTGPTDTQYF.

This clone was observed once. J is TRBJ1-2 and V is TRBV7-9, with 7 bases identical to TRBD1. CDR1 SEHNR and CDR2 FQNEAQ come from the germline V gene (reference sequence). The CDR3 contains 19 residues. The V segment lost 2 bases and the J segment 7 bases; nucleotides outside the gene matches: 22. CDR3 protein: CASSLWISGQILRKFGYTF. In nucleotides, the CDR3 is TGTGCCAGCAGCTTATGGATATCGGGACAGATCTTGCGAAAATTTGGCTACACCTTC.

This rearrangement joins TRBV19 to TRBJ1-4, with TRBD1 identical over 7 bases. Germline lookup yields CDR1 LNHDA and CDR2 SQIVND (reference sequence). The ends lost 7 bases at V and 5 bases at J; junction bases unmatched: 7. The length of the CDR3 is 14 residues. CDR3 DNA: TGTGCCAGTAAAGAGGCAGGGGGAAATGAAAAACTGTTTTTT. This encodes CASKEAGGNEKLFF.

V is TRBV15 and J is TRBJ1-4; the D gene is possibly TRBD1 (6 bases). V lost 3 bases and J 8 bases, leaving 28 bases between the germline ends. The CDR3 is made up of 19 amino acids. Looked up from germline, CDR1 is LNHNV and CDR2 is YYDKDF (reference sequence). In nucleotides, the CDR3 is TGTGCCACCAGCAGCCGTAGTTTTTCAGGGGCGCTGGCGAGGGAAAAACTGTTTTTT. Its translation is CATSSRSFSGALAREKLFF.

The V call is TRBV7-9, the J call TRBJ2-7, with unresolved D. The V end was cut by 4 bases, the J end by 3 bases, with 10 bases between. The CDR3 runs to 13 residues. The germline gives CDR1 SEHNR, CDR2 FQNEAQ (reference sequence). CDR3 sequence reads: CASSSPSRYEQYF. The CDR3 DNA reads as TGTGCCAGCAGCTCCCCCAGTCGCTACGAGCAGTACTTC.

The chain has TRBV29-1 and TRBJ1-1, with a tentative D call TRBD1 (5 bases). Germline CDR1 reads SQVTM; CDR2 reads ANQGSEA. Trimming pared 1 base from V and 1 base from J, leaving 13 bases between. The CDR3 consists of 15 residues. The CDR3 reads CSVEVSGLSNTEAFF. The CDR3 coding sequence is TGCAGCGTTGAAGTTTCAGGGCTTTCGAACACTGAAGCTTTCTTT.

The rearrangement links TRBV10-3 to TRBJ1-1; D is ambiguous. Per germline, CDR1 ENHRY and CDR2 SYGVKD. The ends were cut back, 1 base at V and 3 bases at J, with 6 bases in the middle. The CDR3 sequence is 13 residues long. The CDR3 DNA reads TGTGCCATCAGTGAGTTTGGCTACACTGAAGCTTTCTTT. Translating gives CAISEFGYTEAFF.

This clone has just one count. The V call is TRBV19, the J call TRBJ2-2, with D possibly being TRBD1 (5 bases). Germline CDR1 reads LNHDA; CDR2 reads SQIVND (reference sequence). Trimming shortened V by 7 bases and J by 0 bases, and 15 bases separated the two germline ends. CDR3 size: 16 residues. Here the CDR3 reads CASKDWGRANTGELFF. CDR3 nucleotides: TGTGCCAGTAAGGATTGGGGCAGGGCGAACACCGGGGAGCTGTTTTTT. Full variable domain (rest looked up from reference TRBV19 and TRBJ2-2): DGGITQSPKYLFRKEGQNVTLSCEQNLNHDAMYWYRQDPGQGLRLIYYSQIVNDFQKGDIAEGYSVSREKKESFPLTVTSAQKNPTAFYLCASKDWGRANTGELFFGEGSRLTVL.

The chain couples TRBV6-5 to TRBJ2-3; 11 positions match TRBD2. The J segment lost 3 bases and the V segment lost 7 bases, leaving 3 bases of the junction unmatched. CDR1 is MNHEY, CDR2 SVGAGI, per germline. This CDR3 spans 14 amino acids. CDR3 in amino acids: CASKTSGVTDTQYF. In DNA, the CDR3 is TGTGCCAGCAAGACTAGCGGGGTTACAGATACGCAGTATTTT.

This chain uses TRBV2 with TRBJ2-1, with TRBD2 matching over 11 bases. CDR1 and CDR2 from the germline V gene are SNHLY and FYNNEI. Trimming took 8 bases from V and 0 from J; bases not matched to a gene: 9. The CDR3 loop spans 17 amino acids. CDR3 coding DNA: TGTGCCAGCCTCAAGGACCTAGCGGGAGGCTCCTACAATGAGCAGTTCTTC. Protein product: CASLKDLAGGSYNEQFF.

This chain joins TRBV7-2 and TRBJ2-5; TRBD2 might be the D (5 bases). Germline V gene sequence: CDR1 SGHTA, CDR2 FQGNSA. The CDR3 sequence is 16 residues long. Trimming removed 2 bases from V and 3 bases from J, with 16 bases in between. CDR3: CASSLIGRASKETQYF. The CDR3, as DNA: TGTGCCAGCAGCTTAATAGGGCGGGCCTCTAAAGAGACCCAGTACTTC.

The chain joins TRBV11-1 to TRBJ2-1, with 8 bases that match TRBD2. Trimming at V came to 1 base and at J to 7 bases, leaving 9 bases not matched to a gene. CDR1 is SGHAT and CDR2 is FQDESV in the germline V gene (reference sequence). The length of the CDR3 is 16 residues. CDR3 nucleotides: TGTGCCAGCAGCTTAGGGTTGACGGGGGGGGAAAATGAGCAGTTCTTC. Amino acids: CASSLGLTGGENEQFF.

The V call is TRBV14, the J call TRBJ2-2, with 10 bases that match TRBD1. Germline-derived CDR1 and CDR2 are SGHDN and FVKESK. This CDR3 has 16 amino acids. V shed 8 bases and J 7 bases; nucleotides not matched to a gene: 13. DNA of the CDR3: TGTGCCAGCGACCACGGGACAGGGGATTCCGACGGGGAGCTGTTTTTT. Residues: CASDHGTGDSDGELFF.

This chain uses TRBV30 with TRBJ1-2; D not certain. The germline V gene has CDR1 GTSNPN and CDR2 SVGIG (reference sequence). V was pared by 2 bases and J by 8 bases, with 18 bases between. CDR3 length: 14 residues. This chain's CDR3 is CAWSLRGLEWGYTF. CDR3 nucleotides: TGTGCCTGGAGTCTGAGAGGGCTAGAGTGGGGCTACACCTTC.

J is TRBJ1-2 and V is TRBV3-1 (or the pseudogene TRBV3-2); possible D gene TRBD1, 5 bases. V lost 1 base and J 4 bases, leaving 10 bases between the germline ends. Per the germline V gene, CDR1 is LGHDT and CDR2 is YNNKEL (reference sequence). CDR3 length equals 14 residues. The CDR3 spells CASSQGTRFYGYTF. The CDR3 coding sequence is TGTGCCAGCAGCCAAGGGACACGGTTCTATGGCTACACCTTC.

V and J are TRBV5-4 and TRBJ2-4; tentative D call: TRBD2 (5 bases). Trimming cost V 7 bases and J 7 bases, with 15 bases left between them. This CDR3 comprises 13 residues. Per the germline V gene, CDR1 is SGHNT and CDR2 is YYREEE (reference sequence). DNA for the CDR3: TGTGCCAGCTCCCGCGGCCTAGCTAACATTCAGTACTTC. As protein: CASSRGLANIQYF.

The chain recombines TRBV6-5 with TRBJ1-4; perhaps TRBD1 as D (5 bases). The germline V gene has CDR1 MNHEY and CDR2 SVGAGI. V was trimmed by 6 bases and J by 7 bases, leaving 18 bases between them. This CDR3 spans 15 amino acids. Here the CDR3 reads CASRMRGMDGEKLFF. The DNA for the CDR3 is TGTGCCAGCAGGATGCGGGGGATGGATGGTGAAAAACTGTTTTTT.

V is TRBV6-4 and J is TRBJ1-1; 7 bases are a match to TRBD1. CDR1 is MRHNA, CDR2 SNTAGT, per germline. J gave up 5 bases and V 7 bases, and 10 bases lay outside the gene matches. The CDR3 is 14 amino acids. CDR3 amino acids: CASKKEGAGTEAFF. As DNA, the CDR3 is TGTGCCAGCAAAAAGGAGGGGGCAGGGACTGAAGCTTTCTTT.